Detailed here is one T cell receptor beta chain. The sample belongs to a study of blood T cell repertoires in COVID-19. Overall study: COVID-19 samples, acute and convalescent, were from the United States, Italy and Spain.

In the original workflow: Reference gene primer amplification gave estimated nucleated cell counts. Profiling relied on immunoSEQ multiplex PCR, and the TCRdb table lists in-frame clones only, not all of them. V, J and clone size derive from that table, while D and trimming were established from the DNA sequence. Altogether hundreds of thousands of clones are present, approximately 82% being singletons, with the ten largest covering 1.5% to 2%. Germline CDR1 MNHNS, CDR2 SASEGT. CDR3 size: 14 residues. V gave up 6 bases and J gave up 1 base, with 12 bases separating them. Specimen: peripheral blood. The sequence was obtained from a woman of 80 years or more with acute or convalescent COVID-19. The chain is built from TRBV6-1 and TRBJ2-5, with D possibly TRBD2 on 6 matching bases. The CDR3 sequence: CASRAPGAQETQYF. The CDR3 nucleotides read TGTGCCAGCAGGGCCCCGGGAGCCCAAGAGACCCAGTACTTC.